A selection of T cell receptor beta chains follows, all from one sample in a study of blood T cell repertoires in COVID-19. The method was immunoSEQ multiplex PCR; TCRdb's version includes in-frame clones alone and lacks a portion of them. The data hold under 400,000 clones, with approximately 89% observed a single time. Material for sequencing was PBMCs or T cells enriched from blood (not recorded which). Receptor source: a man in his forties in a cohort exposed to, infected with or recovered from COVID-19 (not recorded which). Each CDR3 is given with its conserved first and last residue. The D gene is left open where the match is weak. Size tells how often a clone was seen (once, few, many) or the class of an expanded clone, and some rows leave it out.

cdr3_aa cdr3_nt d_call j_call v_call clone_size
CASSQVQGLAGREQYF TGTGCCAGCAGCCAAGTTCAGGGGCTAGCGGGAAGGGAGCAGTACTTC TRBD2 TRBJ2-7 TRBV3-1/TRBV3-2 .
CASSLQAGDTEAFF TGCGCCAGCAGCTTGCAGGCCGGGGACACTGAAGCTTTCTTT . TRBJ1-1 TRBV5-1 few
CASSYRTGESPLHF TGTGCCAGCAGTTATAGGACAGGGGAATCACCCCTCCACTTT TRBD1 TRBJ1-6 TRBV6-5 .
CASTTQRTGQPYGYTF TGTGCCAGCACCACCCAAAGAACGGGACAGCCCTATGGCTACACCTTC TRBD1 TRBJ1-2 TRBV7-9 .
CAISVTGNIPNEQFF TGTGCCATCAGTGTCACCGGGAACATACCAAATGAGCAGTTCTTC . TRBJ2-1 TRBV10-3 .
CASSILGLAGSTDTQYF TGTGCCAGTAGTATACTGGGACTAGCGGGAAGCACAGATACGCAGTATTTT TRBD2 TRBJ2-3 TRBV19 .
CASSTGQGGAEKLFF TGTGCCAGCAGCACAGGACAGGGGGGAGCTGAAAAACTGTTTTTT TRBD1 TRBJ1-4 TRBV11-2 .
CASSLDMGHLHF TGTGCCAGCAGCTTAGATATGGGGCACCTCCACTTT . TRBJ1-6 TRBV7-9 .
CASSGGWTGIGQPQHF TGTGCCAGTAGTGGGGGATGGACAGGGATCGGGCAGCCCCAGCATTTT TRBD1 TRBJ1-5 TRBV19 .
CASSHSGREGINEQFF TGTGCCAGCAGCCACTCGGGGCGGGAGGGGATCAATGAGCAGTTCTTC TRBD2 TRBJ2-1 TRBV11-2 .
CASGRLEDEQFF TGCGCCAGCGGACGACTAGAAGATGAGCAGTTCTTC . TRBJ2-1 TRBV10-1 few
CASSERGQVTSAFF TGTGCCAGCAGTGAAAGAGGACAGGTCACTTCCGCTTTCTTT TRBD1 TRBJ1-1 TRBV6-1 .
CASSLRGSYGYTF TGTGCCAGTAGTCTGAGAGGGTCCTATGGCTACACCTTC . TRBJ1-2 TRBV19 .
CASSLDELRGDTQYF TGTGCCAGCAGCTTAGATGAACTTCGCGGAGATACGCAGTATTTT . TRBJ2-3 TRBV11-2 .
CASSKGWQGYSNQPQHF TGTGCCAGCAGTAAAGGATGGCAGGGCTATAGCAATCAGCCCCAGCATTTT . TRBJ1-5 TRBV2 .
CASSTGGWQPQHF TGTGCCAGTAGTACAGGGGGCTGGCAGCCCCAGCATTTT TRBD1 TRBJ1-5 TRBV19 few
CASSGVGGRVETQYF TGTGCCAGCAGCGGCGTCGGCGGGAGGGTGGAGACCCAGTACTTC TRBD2 TRBJ2-5 TRBV7-6 few
CASSQANTVYDGYTF TGTGCCAGCAGCCAAGCTAATACGGTGTATGATGGCTACACCTTC . TRBJ1-2 TRBV3-1/TRBV3-2 .
CASSQDQHRRDRRDTQYF TGTGCCAGCAGCCAAGATCAGCATCGGCGGGATAGACGAGATACGCAGTATTTT . TRBJ2-3 TRBV14 .
CASSWGQEIVREKLFF TGTGCCAGCAGCTGGGGACAGGAGATAGTACGCGAAAAACTGTTTTTT . TRBJ1-4 TRBV21-1 .